Listed below are T cell receptor beta chains from one sample, sequenced in a study of T cell repertoires in cytomegalovirus infection. Their antigens remain unidentified. MiXCR, run by TCRdb on the reads, gives a single entry per CDR3 protein. This table holds approximately 220,000 distinct CDR3 sequences, about 38% found once. The sample consisted of CD8+ T cells from cultured PBMCs, taken from culture after CMV antigen stimulation. These receptor sequences come from a human donor in good health (CMV status not recorded). Some clones in this sample may be carry-over from other donors' samples. The CDR3 runs from the conserved cysteine through the conserved F or W. D genes are given only for firm matches. Clone size appears in some rows only: once, few, many, or a class for an expanded clone.

v_call	clone_size	d_call	j_call	cdr3_length	cdr3_aa	cdr3_nt
TRBV6-2/TRBV6-3	few	TRBD2	TRBJ2-7	13	CASSWAGVYEQYF	TGTGCCAGCAGTTGGGCGGGGGTCTACGAGCAGTACTTC
TRBV10-2	few	TRBD1	TRBJ1-5	15	CASSTTGGGDQPQHF	TGCGCCAGCAGTACCACAGGGGGCGGGGATCAGCCCCAGCATTTT
TRBV28	-	TRBD2	TRBJ2-3	18	CASSSAKTGLAGPDTQYF	TGTGCCAGCAGTTCCGCCAAGACCGGACTAGCGGGCCCTGATACGCAGTATTTT
TRBV29-1	-	-	TRBJ2-7	11	CSVLKNNEQYF	TGCAGCGTTCTGAAGAACAACGAGCAGTACTTC
TRBV7-9	few	-	TRBJ1-1	15	CASSRGGVGNTEAFF	TGTGCCAGCAGCCGAGGGGGGGTTGGGAACACTGAAGCTTTCTTT
TRBV9	-	-	TRBJ2-1	15	CASSAEKRARNEQFF	TGTGCCAGCAGCGCCGAGAAAAGAGCGAGGAATGAGCAGTTCTTC
TRBV7-9	-	-	TRBJ1-5	13	CASSLGPSQPQHF	TGTGCCAGCAGCTTAGGGCCAAGTCAGCCCCAGCATTTT
TRBV6-5	few	-	TRBJ1-1	13	CASRGHPNTEAFF	TGTGCCAGCAGGGGACACCCGAACACTGAAGCTTTCTTT
TRBV20-1	-	TRBD1	TRBJ2-3	15	CSATDRGKVTDTQYF	TGCAGTGCAACCGACAGGGGGAAGGTAACAGATACGCAGTATTTT
TRBV7-8	-	-	TRBJ2-7	18	CASSLVFDRFSPLYEQYF	TGTGCCAGCAGCTTAGTATTTGACAGGTTCTCCCCTCTCTACGAGCAGTACTTC
TRBV4-1	few	-	TRBJ2-7	14	CASSHLTINYEQYF	TGCGCCAGCAGCCATCTTACTATTAACTACGAGCAGTACTTC
TRBV7-9	-	-	TRBJ1-2	14	CASSPALGHYGYTF	TGTGCCAGCAGCCCGGCATTGGGCCACTATGGCTACACCTTC
TRBV6-5	-	-	TRBJ2-5	14	CASSPLGQKETQYF	TGTGCCAGCAGTCCTCTCGGACAGAAGGAGACCCAGTACTTC
TRBV19	-	-	TRBJ1-2	12	CASTEGSLGYTF	TGTGCCAGTACCGAGGGGTCTCTCGGCTACACCTTC
TRBV7-8	-	-	TRBJ2-4	16	CASSLARVKAKNIQYF	TGTGCCAGCAGCTTAGCGCGTGTTAAGGCCAAAAACATTCAGTACTTC
TRBV7-6	few	TRBD1	TRBJ1-6	15	CASSLVATGASPLHF	TGTGCCAGCAGCTTAGTGGCGACAGGGGCCTCACCCCTCCACTTT
TRBV29-1	-	TRBD2	TRBJ2-1	16	CSVQGLAGAYYNEQFF	TGCAGCGTCCAAGGACTAGCGGGAGCGTACTACAATGAGCAGTTCTTC
TRBV5-1	-	-	TRBJ1-1	16	CASSPGDGYMNTEAFF	TGCGCCAGCAGCCCGGGGGACGGCTACATGAACACTGAAGCTTTCTTT
TRBV3-1	-	TRBD2	TRBJ2-6	19	CASSQVEAGVGAGANVLTF	TGTGCCAGCAGCCAAGTCGAAGCGGGAGTAGGGGCTGGGGCCAACGTCCTGACTTTC
TRBV27	-	-	TRBJ2-1	14	CASSLSRGVGEQFF	TGTGCCAGCAGTTTATCGAGGGGGGTAGGTGAGCAGTTCTTC
TRBV11-2	few	TRBD1	TRBJ2-2	19	CASSLWLPPGQENTGELFF	TGTGCCAGCAGCTTATGGTTGCCGCCGGGACAGGAGAACACCGGGGAGCTGTTTTTT
TRBV19	-	-	TRBJ2-3	15	CASTPRPTRTDTQYF	TGTGCCAGTACCCCACGGCCCACCCGCACAGATACGCAGTATTTT
TRBV12-3/TRBV12-4	-	-	TRBJ1-6	15	CASSPSGVLYSPLHF	TGTGCCAGCAGCCCGTCGGGGGTTCTATATTCACCCCTCCACTTT
TRBV6-1	few	-	TRBJ1-5	14	CATKQDYSNQPQHF	TGTGCTACGAAACAGGATTATAGCAATCAGCCCCAGCATTTT
TRBV27	few	-	TRBJ1-2	14	CASSPGRGVYGYTF	TGTGCCAGCAGTCCAGGACGGGGAGTCTATGGCTACACCTTC
TRBV6-5	-	-	TRBJ2-3	14	CASSYSKGGSTQYF	TGTGCCAGCAGTTACTCGAAGGGGGGGTCTACGCAGTATTTT
TRBV28	-	-	TRBJ1-6	13	CASTNPPYSPLHF	TGTGCCAGCACCAACCCCCCCTATTCACCCCTCCACTTT
TRBV11-3	few	-	TRBJ2-2	16	CASSLSGVANTGELFF	TGTGCCAGCAGCTTGAGTGGGGTAGCGAACACCGGGGAGCTGTTTTTT
TRBV7-3	-	TRBD2	TRBJ2-3	15	CASSPRLAGPDTQYF	TGTGCCAGCAGCCCAAGACTAGCGGGGCCAGATACGCAGTATTTT
TRBV11-3	-	TRBD1	TRBJ2-1	15	CASSSAGTGEDEQFF	TGTGCCAGCAGCTCCGCCGGGACAGGGGAGGATGAGCAGTTCTTC
TRBV7-8	few	-	TRBJ1-2	18	CASSPTTRGRRNNYGYTF	TGTGCCAGCAGCCCAACCACCCGGGGCAGAAGGAACAACTATGGCTACACCTTC
TRBV27	-	-	TRBJ1-5	14	CASSTQGMDQPQHF	TGTGCCAGCAGTACCCAGGGGATGGATCAGCCCCAGCATTTT
TRBV27	once	TRBD1	TRBJ2-7	12	CASSRQGREQYF	TGTGCCAGCAGCCGACAGGGAAGGGAGCAGTACTTC
TRBV20-1	-	TRBD1	TRBJ2-4	14	CSAVGQGRGNIQYF	TGCAGTGCTGTGGGACAGGGAAGGGGAAACATTCAGTACTTC
TRBV7-6	few	-	TRBJ2-3	12	CASSQKADTQYF	TGTGCCAGCAGCCAAAAAGCAGATACGCAGTATTTT
TRBV19	-	TRBD1	TRBJ1-1	16	CASSSPPGQENTEAFF	TGTGCCAGTAGTTCCCCACCGGGACAGGAGAACACTGAAGCTTTCTTT
TRBV7-6	once	TRBD2	TRBJ2-7	13	CASSSPGLAVPSF	TGTGCCAGCAGCTCCCCGGGACTAGCGGTTCCCTCCTTC
TRBV9	-	-	TRBJ2-5	14	CASSVGNAAETQYF	TGTGCCAGCAGCGTAGGCAACGCCGCGGAGACCCAGTACTTC
TRBV7-9	-	-	TRBJ1-2	15	CASSPGLRTNYGYTF	TGTGCCAGCAGCCCCGGTCTTAGAACTAACTATGGCTACACCTTC
TRBV24-1	many	TRBD1	TRBJ2-5	15	CATSAQTGKGETQYF	TGTGCCACCAGTGCCCAGACAGGGAAGGGAGAGACCCAGTACTTC
TRBV20-1	-	-	TRBJ1-1	13	CSARPGDDTEAFF	TGCAGTGCAAGACCGGGGGACGACACTGAAGCTTTCTTT
TRBV12-3/TRBV12-4	few	-	TRBJ1-1	12	CASRTGNTEAFF	TGTGCCAGCAGGACAGGGAACACTGAAGCTTTCTTT
TRBV20-1	-	-	TRBJ2-1	16	CSAAVAIFRSYNEQFF	TGCAGTGCCGCCGTGGCCATCTTTCGCTCCTACAATGAGCAGTTCTTC
TRBV7-6	-	-	TRBJ2-1	12	CASRPMSGEQFF	TGTGCCAGCAGGCCCATGTCGGGTGAGCAGTTCTTC
TRBV6-2/TRBV6-3	-	-	TRBJ2-4	16	CASSYYRGVMKNIQYF	TGTGCCAGCAGTTACTATAGAGGGGTGATGAAAAACATTCAGTACTTC
TRBV7-6	-	-	TRBJ1-6	16	CASSLGGGAVNSPLHF	TGTGCCAGCAGCTTAGGGGGAGGGGCAGTTAATTCACCCCTCCACTTT
TRBV12-3/TRBV12-4	-	TRBD1	TRBJ1-2	13	CASGTAKGYGYTF	TGTGCCAGCGGGACAGCTAAAGGCTATGGCTACACCTTC
TRBV9	-	TRBD1	TRBJ2-1	15	CASSPGGTGFNEQFF	TGTGCCAGCAGCCCAGGGGGGACAGGTTTCAATGAGCAGTTCTTC
TRBV27	few	TRBD2	TRBJ2-3	18	CASSLSAWPSGSSDTQYF	TGTGCCAGCAGTTTATCGGCCTGGCCTAGCGGGTCATCGGATACGCAGTATTTT
TRBV6-6	-	TRBD2	TRBJ2-1	15	CASSPPAGGPGEQFF	TGTGCCAGCAGTCCACCAGCGGGAGGGCCGGGTGAGCAGTTCTTC
TRBV11-2	-	TRBD1	TRBJ1-1	16	CASSLDPRDRQGTAFF	TGTGCCAGCAGCTTAGATCCACGGGATAGACAGGGCACGGCTTTCTTT
TRBV2	many	-	TRBJ1-6	18	CASSPRDGLIFDNSPLHF	TGTGCCAGCAGCCCCCGGGACGGACTCATCTTCGATAATTCACCCCTCCACTTT
TRBV7-2	many	-	TRBJ2-1	17	CASSLDRIFYGYNEQFF	TGTGCCAGCAGCTTAGATCGAATCTTTTACGGTTACAATGAGCAGTTCTTC